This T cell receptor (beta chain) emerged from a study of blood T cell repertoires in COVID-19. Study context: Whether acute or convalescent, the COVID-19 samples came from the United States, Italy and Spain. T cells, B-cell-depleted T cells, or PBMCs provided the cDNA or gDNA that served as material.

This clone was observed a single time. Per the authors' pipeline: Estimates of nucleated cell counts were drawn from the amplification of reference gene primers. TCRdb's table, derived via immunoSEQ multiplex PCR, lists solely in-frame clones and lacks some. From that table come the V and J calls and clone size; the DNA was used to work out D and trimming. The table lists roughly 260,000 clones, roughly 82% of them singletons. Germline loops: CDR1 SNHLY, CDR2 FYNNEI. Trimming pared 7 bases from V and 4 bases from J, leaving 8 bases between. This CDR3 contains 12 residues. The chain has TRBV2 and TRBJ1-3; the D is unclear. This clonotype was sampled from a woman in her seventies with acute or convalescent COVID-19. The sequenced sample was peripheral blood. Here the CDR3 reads CASKWEGNTIYF. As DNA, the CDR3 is TGTGCCAGCAAGTGGGAGGGAAACACCATATATTTT. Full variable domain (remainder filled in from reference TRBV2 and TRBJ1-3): EPEVTQTPSHQVTQMGQEVILRCVPISNHLYFYWYRQILGQKVEFLVSFYNNEISEKSEIFDDQFSVERPDGSNFTLKIRSTKLEDSAMYFCASKWEGNTIYFGEGSWLTVV.